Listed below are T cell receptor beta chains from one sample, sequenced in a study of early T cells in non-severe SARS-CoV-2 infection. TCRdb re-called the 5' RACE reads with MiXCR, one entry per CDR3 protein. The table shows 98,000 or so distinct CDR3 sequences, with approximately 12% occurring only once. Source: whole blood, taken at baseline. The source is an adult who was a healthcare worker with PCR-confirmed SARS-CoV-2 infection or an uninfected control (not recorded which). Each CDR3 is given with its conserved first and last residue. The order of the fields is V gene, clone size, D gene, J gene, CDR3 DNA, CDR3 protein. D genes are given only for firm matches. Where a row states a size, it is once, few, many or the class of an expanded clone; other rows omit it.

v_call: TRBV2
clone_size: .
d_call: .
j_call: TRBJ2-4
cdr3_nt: TGTGCCAGCACCGAGGGGGGAAGCAAAAACATTCAGTACTTC
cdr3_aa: CASTEGGSKNIQYF

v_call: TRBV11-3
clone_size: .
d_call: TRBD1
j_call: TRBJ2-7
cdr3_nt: TGTGCCAGCAGCTTAGGAGGACAGGTTCTCTACGAGCAGTACTTC
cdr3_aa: CASSLGGQVLYEQYF

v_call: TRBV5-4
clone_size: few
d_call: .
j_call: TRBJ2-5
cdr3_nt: TGTGCCAGCAGCTTTCGGGACCTAGAGACCCAGTACTTC
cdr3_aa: CASSFRDLETQYF

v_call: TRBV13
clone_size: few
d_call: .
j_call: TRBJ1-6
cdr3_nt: TGTGCCAGCAGCTTAGAGCGCCAGGGAAGATCACCCCTCCACTTT
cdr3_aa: CASSLERQGRSPLHF

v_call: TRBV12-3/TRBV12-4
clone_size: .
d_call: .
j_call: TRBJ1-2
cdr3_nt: TGTGCCAGCAGTTTAATTCGGTCGTATGGCTACACCTTC
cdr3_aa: CASSLIRSYGYTF

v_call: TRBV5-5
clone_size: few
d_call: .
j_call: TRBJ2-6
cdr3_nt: TGTGCCAGCAGCCCTCACGACACCGCTGGGGCCAACGTCCTGACTTTC
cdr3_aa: CASSPHDTAGANVLTF

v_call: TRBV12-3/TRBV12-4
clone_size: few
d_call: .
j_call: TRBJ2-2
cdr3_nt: TGTGCCAGCAGTTTAGCTGGGGTTTACACCGGGGAGCTGTTTTTT
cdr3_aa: CASSLAGVYTGELFF

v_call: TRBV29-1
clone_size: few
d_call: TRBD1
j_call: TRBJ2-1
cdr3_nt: TGCAGCGCTCCGGGACAGCCGAGCTCCTACAATGAGCAGTTCTTC
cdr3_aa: CSAPGQPSSYNEQFF

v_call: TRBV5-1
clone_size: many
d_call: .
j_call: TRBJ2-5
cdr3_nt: TGCGCCAGCAGCTCCCCCGACCAAGAGACCCAGTACTTC
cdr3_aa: CASSSPDQETQYF

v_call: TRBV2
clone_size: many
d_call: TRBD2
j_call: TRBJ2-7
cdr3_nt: TGTGCCAGCAGTCGCAGCGGGAGGGACTCCTACGAGCAGTACTTC
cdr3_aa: CASSRSGRDSYEQYF

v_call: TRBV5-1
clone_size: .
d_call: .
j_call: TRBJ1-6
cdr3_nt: TGCGCCAGCAGCGAGGGACCTTTGAATTCACCCCTCCACTTT
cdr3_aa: CASSEGPLNSPLHF

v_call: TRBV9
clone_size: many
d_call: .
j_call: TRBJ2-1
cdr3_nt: TGTGCCAGCAGCCTTCGACTAGCCGGGGGCTTCTACAATGAGCAGTTCTTC
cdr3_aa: CASSLRLAGGFYNEQFF

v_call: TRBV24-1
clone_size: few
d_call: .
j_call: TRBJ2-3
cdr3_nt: TGTGCCACCAGTGATTCGGGACCTGGTAGCTACACAGATACGCAGTATTTT
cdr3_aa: CATSDSGPGSYTDTQYF

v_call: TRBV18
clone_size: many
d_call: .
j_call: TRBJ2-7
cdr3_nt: TGTGCCAGCTCACCCGGGGGAACCTACGAGCAGTACTTC
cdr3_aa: CASSPGGTYEQYF

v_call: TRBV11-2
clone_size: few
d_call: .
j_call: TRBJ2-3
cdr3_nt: TGTGCCAGCAGCTTAGGGGGGGGCACAGATACGCAGTATTTT
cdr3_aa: CASSLGGGTDTQYF

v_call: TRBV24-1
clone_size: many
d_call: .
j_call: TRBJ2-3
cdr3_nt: TGTGCCACCAGTGATTGGGGGGCCGTCGATACGCAGTATTTT
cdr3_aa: CATSDWGAVDTQYF

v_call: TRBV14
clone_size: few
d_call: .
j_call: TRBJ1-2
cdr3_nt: TGTGCCAGCAGCCAAGTGGGGGTCTATGGCTACACCTTC
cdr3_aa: CASSQVGVYGYTF

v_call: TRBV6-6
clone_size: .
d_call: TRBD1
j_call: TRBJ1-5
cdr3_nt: TGTGCCAGCAGTTACTCGACAGGGACTCAGCCCCAGCATTTT
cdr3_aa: CASSYSTGTQPQHF

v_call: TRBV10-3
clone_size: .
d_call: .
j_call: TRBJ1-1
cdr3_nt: TGTGCCACCAACGGAGGACAATGGGGGGACACTGAAGCTTTCTTT
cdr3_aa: CATNGGQWGDTEAFF

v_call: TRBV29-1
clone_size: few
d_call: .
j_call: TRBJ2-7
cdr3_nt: TGCAGCGTCATACAGGGTAGCTACGAGCAGTACTTC
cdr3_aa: CSVIQGSYEQYF

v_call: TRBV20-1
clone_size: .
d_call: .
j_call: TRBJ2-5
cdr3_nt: TGCAGTGCTCACCAGACGGCGACCCAGTACTTC
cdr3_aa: CSAHQTATQYF

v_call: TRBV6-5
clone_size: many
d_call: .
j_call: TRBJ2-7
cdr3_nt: TGTGCCAGCATAGGGGGACGGGGGCCTTACGAGCAGTACTTC
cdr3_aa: CASIGGRGPYEQYF

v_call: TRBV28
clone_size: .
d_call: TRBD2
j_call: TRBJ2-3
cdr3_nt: TGTGCCAGCAGTTTCCTTGGGCTAGCGGGGGGCACAGATACGCAGTATTTT
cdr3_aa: CASSFLGLAGGTDTQYF

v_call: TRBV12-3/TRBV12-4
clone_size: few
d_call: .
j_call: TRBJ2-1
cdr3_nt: TGTGCCAGCAGTTTCCTCGCGACGGGAACCAATGAGCAGTTCTTC
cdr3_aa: CASSFLATGTNEQFF

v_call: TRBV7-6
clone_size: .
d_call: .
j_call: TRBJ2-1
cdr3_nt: TGTGCCAGCAGCCGTAAGATGGGTAGTGAGCAGTTCTTC
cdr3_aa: CASSRKMGSEQFF

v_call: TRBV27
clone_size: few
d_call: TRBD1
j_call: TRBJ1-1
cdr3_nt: TGTGCCAGCAGTGTCCAGGGGGCTGCTGAAGCTTTCTTT
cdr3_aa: CASSVQGAAEAFF

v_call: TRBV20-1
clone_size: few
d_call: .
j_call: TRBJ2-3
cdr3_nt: TGCAGTGCCCGGTTTGGGGGGGCCGAGGCAACAGATACGCAGTATTTT
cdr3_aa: CSARFGGAEATDTQYF

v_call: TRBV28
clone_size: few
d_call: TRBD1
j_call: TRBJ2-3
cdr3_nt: TGTGCCAGCAGTTTATATGGCAGGGGGACAGATACGCAGTATTTT
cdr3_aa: CASSLYGRGTDTQYF

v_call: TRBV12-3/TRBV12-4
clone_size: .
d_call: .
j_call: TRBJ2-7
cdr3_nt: TGTGCCAGCAGTTTTAGGGCGAGCGAGCAGTACTTC
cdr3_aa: CASSFRASEQYF

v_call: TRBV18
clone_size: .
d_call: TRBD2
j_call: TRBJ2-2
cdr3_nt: TGTGCCAGCACTAGCGGGGGGCCGAACACCGGGGAGCTGTTTTTT
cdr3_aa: CASTSGGPNTGELFF